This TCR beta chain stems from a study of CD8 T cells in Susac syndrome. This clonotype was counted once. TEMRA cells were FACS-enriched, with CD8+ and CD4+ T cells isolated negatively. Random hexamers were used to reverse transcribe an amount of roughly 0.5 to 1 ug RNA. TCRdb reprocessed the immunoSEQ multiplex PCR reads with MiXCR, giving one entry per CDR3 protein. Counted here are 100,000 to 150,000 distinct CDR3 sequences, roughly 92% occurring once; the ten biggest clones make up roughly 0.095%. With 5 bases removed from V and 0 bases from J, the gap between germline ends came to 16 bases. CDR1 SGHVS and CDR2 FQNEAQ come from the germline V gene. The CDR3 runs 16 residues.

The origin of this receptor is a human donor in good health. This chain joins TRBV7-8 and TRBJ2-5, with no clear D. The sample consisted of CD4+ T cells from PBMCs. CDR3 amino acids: CASSPRTNTNQETQYF. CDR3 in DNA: TGTGCCAGCAGCCCCCGGACCAATACAAACCAAGAGACCCAGTACTTC.